This TCR beta chain was profiled in a study of blood T cell repertoires in COVID-19. Study as a whole: Samples representing acute and convalescent COVID-19 were sourced from the United States, Italy and Spain. T cells, B-cell-depleted T cells, or PBMCs supplied cDNA or gDNA.

Per the original methods: By means of reference gene primer amplification, nucleated cell counts were estimated. TCRdb's table, derived via immunoSEQ multiplex PCR, lists solely in-frame clones and lacks some. V and J calls and clone size come straight from that table; D and trimming were deduced from the DNA. The table records about 160,000 clones, 60% to 85% of them present only once. Seattle patients were enrolled during active infection and followed longitudinally. V was shortened by 4 bases and J by 0 bases, with 13 bases between the two germline ends. The CDR3 covers 16 residues. Per the germline V gene, CDR1 is KGHSH and CDR2 is LQKENI. This clone has a handful of counts.

The rearrangement uses TRBV18 and TRBJ2-1; possible D gene TRBD2, 6 bases. Input material: peripheral blood. The TCR comes from a woman between 55 and 75 years old with COVID-19, enrolled during active disease. CDR3 sequence reads: CASSQRAGSSYNEQFF. In DNA, the CDR3 is TGTGCCAGCTCACAAAGAGCGGGCAGCTCCTACAATGAGCAGTTCTTC.